These 4 T cell receptor beta chains were sequenced from one sample in a study of T cell responses to AZD1222 COVID-19 vaccine. Profiled with immunoSEQ multiplex PCR; TCRdb holds only in-frame clones, not every one. The sample gives around 100,000 clones, 92% of which show up once; around 1.7% is in the top ten. This specimen consisted of peripheral blood, obtained on day 0 of AZD1222 vaccination. The source is an adult in good health.

This clone turned up a few times. CDR3 DNA sequence: TGTGCCAGCAGCCAAGATTCAGGGACAGAGATCTACGAGCAGTACTTC. Amino acid sequence: CASSQDSGTEIYEQYF. The V gene is TRBV3-1 (or the pseudogene TRBV3-2), the J gene TRBJ2-7, with 7 nucleotides matching TRBD1. Germline V gene lookup returns CDR1 LGHDT and CDR2 YNNKEL (reference sequence). Trimming took 0 bases from V and 3 from J; bases not matched to a gene: 8. This CDR3 has 16 amino acids.

The chain is built from TRBV19 and TRBJ2-7, with 10 positions matching TRBD2. Germline V CDR1 and CDR2: LNHDA, SQIVND (reference sequence). This CDR3 has 16 residues. V dropped 1 base and J dropped 2; count of bases not matched to a gene: 5. In nucleotides, the CDR3 is TGTGCCAGTAGTATAGGGACAGGACTAGCGGCCTACGAGCAGTACTTC. It is translated as CASSIGTGLAAYEQYF.

The chain joins TRBV19 to TRBJ2-7; 9 bases are shared with TRBD2. This CDR3 has 14 residues. Germline-derived CDR1 and CDR2 are LNHDA and SQIVND (reference sequence). The V and J ends lost 6 bases and 2 bases, in that order; junction bases with no gene match: 5. The CDR3 protein is CASSRTSVAYEQYF. DNA of the CDR3: TGTGCCAGTAGCCGGACTAGCGTTGCCTACGAGCAGTACTTC.

The genes are TRBV28 and TRBJ2-7; 11 nucleotides align to TRBD2. Per germline, CDR1 MDHEN and CDR2 SYDVKM. V was pared by 10 bases and J by 4 bases, with 6 bases of the junction left unmatched. The CDR3 contains 13 residues. The CDR3 here is CATIAGGTYEQYF. CDR3 bases: TGTGCCACCATAGCGGGAGGGACGTACGAGCAGTACTTC.